One sample yielded the 20 T cell receptor beta chains listed below, sequenced in a study of Ad26.COV2.S vaccination and SARS-CoV-2 variants. Treatment denoted: roughly 19 received Ad26.COV2.S at low or high dose, single or two shots; several received placebo; per-sample allocation not given. Samples analyzed were those drawn on day 63 after the first vaccine or placebo injection. Sequencing was performed with immunoSEQ multiplex PCR; in TCRdb, only in-frame clones are kept and a portion is missing. The sample shows about 680,000 clones, about 90% of them seen only once. The sample in question was peripheral blood, obtained in a trial of Ad26.COV2.S vaccine versus placebo. The receptor source for this set is a person aged 18-65 years who received the Ad26.COV2.S COVID-19 vaccine or a placebo.

The V call is TRBV18, the J call TRBJ2-7, with 11 bases lining up with TRBD1. This CDR3 comprises 14 residues. Germline V gives CDR1 KGHSH, CDR2 LQKENI. The V segment lost 3 bases and the J segment 6 bases; nucleotides outside the gene matches: 4. CDR3 DNA: TGTGCCAGCTCACCGGGAGGACAGGGGGCCGAGCAGTACTTC. It translates to CASSPGGQGAEQYF.

The rearrangement uses TRBV29-1 and TRBJ1-4, with 8 nucleotides matching TRBD1. V gave up 7 bases and J gave up 3 bases; unmatched junction bases: 7. The germline CDR1 and CDR2 sequences are SQVTM and ANQGSEA. The CDR3 totals 14 residues. As DNA, the CDR3 is TGCAGCGCCTGGACAGGGAAAGCTAATGAAAAACTGTTTTTT. This encodes CSAWTGKANEKLFF.

The chain combines TRBV30 with TRBJ2-1; 10 nucleotides align to TRBD2. Germline CDR1 and CDR2: GTSNPN and SVGIG (reference sequence). The CDR3 length is 12 residues. V shed 7 bases, J shed 9 bases, and the junction held 6 bases outside the gene matches. The DNA of the CDR3 is TGTGCCTCAAGCGGGGGGGCCTTTGAGCAGTTCTTC. It is translated as CASSGGAFEQFF.

About this clone itself: The sample contains more than one DNA sequence encoding this CDR3. This chain links TRBV19 with TRBJ1-5; no clear D. The germline gives CDR1 LNHDA, CDR2 SQIVND (reference sequence). This CDR3 region has 13 residues. V dropped 2 bases and J dropped 7 bases, with 9 bases sitting between them. The CDR3 reads CASSITGVQPQHF. The CDR3 coding sequence is TGTGCCAGTAGTATAACCGGGGTCCAGCCCCAGCATTTT. Variable domain in full (rest from reference TRBV19 and TRBJ1-5): DGGITQSPKYLFRKEGQNVTLSCEQNLNHDAMYWYRQDPGQGLRLIYYSQIVNDFQKGDIAEGYSVSREKKESFPLTVTSAQKNPTAFYLCASSITGVQPQHFGDGTRLSIL.

V is TRBV6-5 and J is TRBJ2-3; a weak D match, TRBD2 (5 bases). The CDR3 is 12 residues long. Germline CDR1 MNHEY, CDR2 SVGAGI. The V gene lost 5 bases and the J gene lost 6 bases, with 9 bases spanning the gap. The CDR3 bases are TGTGCCAGCAGTCTCCGAGGGGATACGCAGTATTTT. It translates to CASSLRGDTQYF.

The chain is built from TRBV5-1 and TRBJ2-7; 8 bases agree with TRBD1. V was clipped by 4 bases and J by 12 bases; unmatched bases: 6. Germline V CDR1 and CDR2: SGHRS, YFSETQ. This CDR3 contains 11 residues. The CDR3 region has the DNA TGCGCCAGCAGCCAAGACAGGGGTCTGTACTTC. Its protein is CASSQDRGLYF. The full variable domain, completed using reference TRBV5-1 and TRBJ2-7, is KAGVTQTPRYLIKTRGQQVTLSCSPISGHRSVSWYQQTPGQGLQFLFEYFSETQRNKGNFPGRFSGRQFSNSRSEMNVSTLELGDSALYLCASSQDRGLYFGPGTRLTVT.

CDR3 in amino acids: CASRPQGKKLFF. In DNA form, the CDR3 reads TGTGCCAGCAGACCGCAGGGAAAAAAACTGTTTTTT. This chain uses TRBV2 with TRBJ1-4; D is perhaps TRBD1 (5 bases). Germline V lookup: CDR1 SNHLY, CDR2 FYNNEI. This CDR3 region has 12 residues. V lost 6 bases and J 9 bases, leaving 11 bases between the germline ends.

This clone was counted a single time. Other DNA sequences in this sample translate to the same CDR3. CDR3 bases: TGCGCCAGCAGCCATGGGACAGGTAGGGAGCAGTACTTC. Translated: CASSHGTGREQYF. The chain combines TRBV4-1 with TRBJ2-7, with 8 bases matching TRBD1. V gave up 3 bases and J gave up 7 bases; unmatched junction bases: 5. The CDR3 runs to 13 residues. Germline V gives CDR1 MGHRA, CDR2 YSYEKL.

V usage is TRBV6-6 and J usage is TRBJ2-1, with D maybe TRBD2 (5 bases). V lost 6 bases, J lost 5 bases, and 17 bases lay in between. The germline V gene encodes CDR1 MNHNY and CDR2 SVGAGI (reference sequence). This CDR3 is built from 15 residues. In DNA, the CDR3 is TGTGCCAGCAGCCCCGGTGGGAGTCTCCACAATGAGCAGTTCTTC. Its translation: CASSPGGSLHNEQFF.

The chain recombines TRBV6-2 or TRBV6-3 with TRBJ1-5, with D tentatively TRBD1 (6 bases). Germline lookup yields CDR1 MNHEY and CDR2 SVGEGT. V was shortened by 5 bases and J by 4 bases, with 9 bases between the two germline ends. The CDR3 sequence is 13 residues long. CDR3 residues: CASSPGANQPQHF. The CDR3 DNA reads TGTGCCAGCAGTCCAGGGGCAAATCAGCCCCAGCATTTT.

In the case of this clone: This CDR3 is also generated by other DNA sequences in the sample. The gene calls are TRBV5-1 and TRBJ2-3; 7 bases are a match to TRBD2. The CDR3 consists of 15 residues. The V segment lost 0 bases and the J segment 0 bases; nucleotides outside the gene matches: 1. Germline V gene lookup returns CDR1 SGHRS and CDR2 YFSETQ. Here the CDR3 reads CASSLASGSTDTQYF. In DNA form, the CDR3 reads TGCGCCAGCAGCTTGGCTAGCGGTAGCACAGATACGCAGTATTTT.

This clone has just one count. The chain has TRBV27 and TRBJ2-7, with TRBD1 identical over 12 bases. V lost 5 bases to trimming and J lost 8 bases; unmatched junction nucleotides: 7. From germline, CDR1 is MNHEY and CDR2 SMNVEV (reference sequence). The CDR3 extends over 14 amino acids. The CDR3 here is CASSPAGQGAKQYF. The CDR3 DNA is TGTGCCAGCAGTCCCGCGGGACAGGGGGCCAAGCAGTACTTC.

The count of this clone is one. The chain is built from TRBV5-1 and TRBJ2-7; D gene unclear. The CDR3 has 12 amino acids. CDR1 and CDR2 from the germline V gene are SGHRS and YFSETQ. The ends were cut back, 2 bases at V and 5 bases at J, with 8 bases in the middle. The CDR3 region has the DNA TGCGCCAGCAGCTTCCCAGGCAACGAGCAGTACTTC. This translates into CASSFPGNEQYF.

This rearrangement joins TRBV3-1 (or the pseudogene TRBV3-2) to TRBJ2-1, with D perhaps TRBD1 or TRBD2 (7 bases each). The V gene lost 8 bases and the J gene lost 2 bases, with 19 bases spanning the gap. The germline CDR1 and CDR2 sequences are LGHDT and YNNKEL (reference sequence). The CDR3 contains 16 residues. CDR3: CASDLGGGSTYNEQFF. CDR3 sequence (DNA): TGTGCCAGCGACCTAGGGGGCGGGAGCACCTACAATGAGCAGTTCTTC.

V is TRBV10-3 and J is TRBJ2-3; D is possibly TRBD2 (6 bases). The CDR3 has 13 residues. Germline V lookup: CDR1 ENHRY, CDR2 SYGVKD. V dropped 6 bases and J dropped 4 bases, with 11 bases sitting between them. The CDR3 protein is CAISPASADTQYF. The CDR3 DNA reads TGTGCCATCAGCCCAGCTAGCGCAGATACGCAGTATTTT.

V is TRBV7-9 and J is TRBJ2-5; 8 bases map to TRBD1. This CDR3 spans 14 amino acids. The V segment lost 5 bases and the J segment 4 bases; nucleotides outside the gene matches: 6. The germline V gene encodes CDR1 SEHNR and CDR2 FQNEAQ (reference sequence). The CDR3 bases are TGTGCCAGCAGCGTAGGACAGGGCGGAGAGACCCAGTACTTC. Translated, it gives CASSVGQGGETQYF.

With respect to this clone: The same CDR3 can be traced to other DNA sequences in this sample. The chain recombines TRBV7-3 with TRBJ1-1; D not certain. Germline CDR1 is SGHTA and CDR2 is FQGTGA. The length of the CDR3 is 13 residues. V was shortened by 1 base and J by 2 bases, with 5 bases between the two germline ends. The CDR3 nucleotides read TGTGCCAGCAGCTTAAATGGAAACACTGAAGCTTTCTTT. Translating gives CASSLNGNTEAFF.

The V call is TRBV3-1 (or the pseudogene TRBV3-2), the J call TRBJ2-3; D remains ambiguous. Trimming cost V 1 base and J 4 bases, with 12 bases left between them. CDR3 size: 15 residues. Germline V gene data show CDR1 as LGHDT and CDR2 as YNNKEL (reference sequence). The CDR3: CASSQVGSPPDTQYF. The CDR3 nucleotides are TGTGCCAGCAGCCAAGTTGGTAGCCCCCCAGATACGCAGTATTTT.

J is TRBJ2-5 and V is TRBV18; either TRBD1 or TRBD2 may fit D (5 bases each). CDR3 size: 16 residues. Looked up from germline, CDR1 is KGHSH and CDR2 is LQKENI. Trimming shortened V by 0 bases and J by 4 bases, and 15 bases separated the two germline ends. The DNA of the CDR3 is TGTGCCAGCTCACCACCTTCACGGGGCTGGGCAGAGACCCAGTACTTC. Protein product: CASSPPSRGWAETQYF.

This chain connects TRBV3-1 (or the pseudogene TRBV3-2) to TRBJ2-1; 8 nucleotides line up with TRBD1. Trimming removed 1 base from V and 10 bases from J; junction bases left unmatched: 6. Germline V lookup: CDR1 LGHDT, CDR2 YNNKEL (reference sequence). The CDR3 length is 14 residues. The CDR3 DNA reads as TGTGCCAGCAGCCAAGGGACAGGGCAGCGGGAGCAGTTCTTC. Protein product: CASSQGTGQREQFF.